This T cell receptor (beta chain) emerged from a study of OX40 agonist ivuxolimab in advanced cancers. Overall study: Three individuals attained partial responses, comprising one hepatocellular carcinoma case and two cutaneous melanoma cases. The study, taken as a whole, reports: Also present in some nonresponders was a low level of normalized T-cell clonal expansion.

The assay was immunoSEQ multiplex PCR, and TCRdb's table has in-frame clones only and misses some. The sample records under 70,000 clones, approximately 84% being singletons. For this clone: Its specificity is unknown.

CDR3 length: 13 amino acids. V lost 3 bases and J 8 bases, leaving 11 bases between the germline ends. The germline V gene has CDR1 ENHRY and CDR2 SYGVKD. The chain uses TRBV10-3 and TRBJ2-1; weak D call: TRBD2 (6 bases). This receptor was taken from an adult with an advanced solid tumor such as melanoma, head and neck, liver or kidney cancer. Sequenced here: CD4+ or CD8+ T cells sorted from blood, sampled in a trial of the OX40 agonist ivuxolimab. CDR3 loop: CAISELARDEQFF. CDR3 coding DNA: TGTGCCATCAGTGAACTAGCTCGGGATGAGCAGTTCTTC.